These 28 T cell receptor beta chains were sequenced from one sample in a study of CD8 T cells in ankylosing spondylitis. Broader study findings: Seemingly distinctive of ankylosing spondylitis blood was a TCR beta motif formed by eight highly homologous variants.

These TCRs' antigens remain unknown. TCRdb called the 5' RACE reads again in MiXCR, with one record for every CDR3 protein. The table records fewer than 500,000 distinct CDR3 sequences, 20% to 25% of them present only once. Source material: blood, either unsorted or a sorted T cell fraction (not recorded which). These receptors were collected from a male donor with ankylosing spondylitis.

The chain recombines TRBV18 with TRBJ1-5; D not resolved. Germline values: CDR1 KGHSH, CDR2 LQKENI. The V end was cut by 2 bases, the J end by 7 bases, with 15 bases between. This CDR3 region has 15 residues. This CDR3 is CASSPNSVHGQPQHF. The CDR3 region has the DNA TGTGCCAGCTCACCAAATTCCGTCCACGGGCAGCCCCAGCATTTT.

This clonotype was recorded a few times. The V gene is TRBV6-1, the J gene TRBJ1-6; 8 nucleotides match TRBD1. The CDR3 is 13 residues long. Trimming removed 6 bases from V and 10 bases from J; junction bases left unmatched: 5. In germline, CDR1 is MNHNS, CDR2 SASEGT. The CDR3 DNA follows: TGTGCCAGCAGATTGACAGGGGTCTCACCCCTCCACTTT. Protein product: CASRLTGVSPLHF.

This clonotype was detected only a few times. The chain carries TRBV15 and TRBJ1-1; D gene ambiguous. From germline, CDR1 is LNHNV and CDR2 YYDKDF (reference sequence). This CDR3 has 15 residues. The germline V and J ends were trimmed by 0 bases and 1 base, with 9 bases remaining between them. The CDR3 coding sequence is TGTGCCACCAGCAGAGATCGGGCAGGGAACACTGAAGCTTTCTTT. The encoded protein is CATSRDRAGNTEAFF. The complete variable domain, with remaining parts taken from reference TRBV15 and TRBJ1-1, reads DAMVIQNPRYQVTQFGKPVTLSCSQTLNHNVMYWYQQKSSQAPKLLFHYYDKDFNNEADTPDNFQSRRPNTSFCFLDIRSPGLGDTAMYLCATSRDRAGNTEAFFGQGTRLTVV.

The table lists this clonotype with a count of one. CDR3 coding DNA: TGTGCCAGCAGCTTGGGGGGCAGAACCTACGAGCAGTACTTC. It yields the protein CASSLGGRTYEQYF. V usage is TRBV7-9 and J usage is TRBJ2-7; the D gene could be TRBD1 or TRBD2 (6 bases each). V was clipped by 3 bases and J by 2 bases, with 11 bases between them. Germline assignment: CDR1 SEHNR and CDR2 FQNEAQ (reference sequence). The CDR3 has 14 amino acids.

The chain is built from TRBV6-1 and TRBJ2-1, with 14 bases fitting TRBD2. With 7 bases clipped from V and 6 bases from J, the junction kept 5 bases outside the gene matches. The CDR3 covers 15 residues. Germline CDR1 reads MNHNS; CDR2 reads SASEGT. CDR3 residues: CASTLGLAGVNEQFF. CDR3 DNA sequence: TGTGCCAGCACCCTGGGACTAGCGGGAGTCAATGAGCAGTTCTTC.

This chain joins TRBV28 and TRBJ1-2; no clear D gene. This CDR3 comprises 12 residues. CDR1 is MDHEN and CDR2 is SYDVKM in the germline V gene. V gave up 8 bases and J gave up 7 bases, with 14 bases separating them. In DNA form, the CDR3 reads TGTGCCAGCGAATGGCCGGGTCGTGGCTACACCTTC. Its protein product is CASEWPGRGYTF.

Only one count was recorded for this clonotype. V and J are TRBV20-1 and TRBJ2-4; TRBD2 matches 13 bases. From germline, CDR1 is DFQATT and CDR2 SNEGSKA (reference sequence). Trimming cost V 5 bases and J 0 bases; bases outside gene matches: 16. The CDR3 is made up of 20 amino acids. Here the CDR3 reads CSASNYGTSGALLAKNIQYF. The DNA for the CDR3 is TGCAGTGCTTCTAACTATGGGACTAGCGGGGCTCTCCTAGCCAAAAACATTCAGTACTTC.

This clonotype showed up just a few times. The chain links TRBV20-1 to TRBJ2-1; TRBD2 aligns across 11 bases. The CDR3 has 14 amino acids. Germline V CDR1 and CDR2: DFQATT, SNEGSKA (reference sequence). V was pared by 6 bases and J by 6 bases, with 7 bases of the junction left unmatched. CDR3 sequence reads: CSAPLAGEGNEQFF. The CDR3 DNA reads as TGCAGTGCCCCACTAGCGGGAGAGGGCAATGAGCAGTTCTTC.

This chain links TRBV2 with TRBJ2-7; 9 bases line up with TRBD2. The CDR3 length is 15 residues. Germline loops: CDR1 SNHLY, CDR2 FYNNEI. After removal of 6 bases from V and 4 bases from J, the junction contained 10 bases not matched to a gene. CDR3 sequence: CASSAQTSGIYEQYF. The CDR3 DNA reads as TGTGCCAGCAGCGCTCAGACTAGCGGAATTTACGAGCAGTACTTC.

The chain joins TRBV5-1 to TRBJ1-5; the D is unclear. Trimming stripped 2 bases from V and 6 bases from J, with 12 bases between. From germline, CDR1 is SGHRS and CDR2 YFSETQ. This CDR3 has 14 residues. This CDR3 is CASSFGVAGQPQHF. The CDR3, as DNA: TGCGCCAGCAGCTTTGGGGTTGCCGGTCAGCCCCAGCATTTT.

CDR3 sequence (DNA): TGTGCCAGCAGCCCCTCTGGGATCCCCTACAATGAGCAGTTCTTC. Protein product: CASSPSGIPYNEQFF. J is TRBJ2-1 and V is TRBV7-2; no clear D gene. The germline gives CDR1 SGHTA, CDR2 FQGNSA. Trimming left V 5 bases short and J 2 bases short, with 13 bases between. The CDR3 sequence is 15 residues long.

This chain uses TRBV4-1 with TRBJ1-6, with 8 bases that match TRBD1. Germline V gene data show CDR1 as MGHRA and CDR2 as YSYEKL. The CDR3 runs to 16 residues. V was clipped by 0 bases and J by 10 bases; unmatched bases: 8. CDR3 residues: CASSQDSGTGLSPLHF. In DNA form, the CDR3 reads TGCGCCAGCAGCCAAGATTCTGGGACAGGATTATCACCCCTCCACTTT.

This clonotype was observed at least ten times. V and J are TRBV29-1 and TRBJ2-2; TRBD2 agrees at 7 bases. Trimming took 3 bases from V and 6 from J; bases not matched to a gene: 7. Per germline, CDR1 SQVTM and CDR2 ANQGSEA. The length of the CDR3 is 14 residues. CDR3 coding DNA: TGCAGCGTTGAGCGCGGGAGAACGGCCGGGGAGCTGTTTTTT. Translated, it gives CSVERGRTAGELFF.

The chain recombines TRBV4-2 with TRBJ2-5; D not resolved. CDR1 is LGHNA and CDR2 is YNFKEQ in the germline V gene. The CDR3 runs 14 residues. V was pared by 1 base and J by 1 base, with 7 bases between. CDR3 nucleotides: TGTGCCAGCAGCCAAGTTCCGCGCCAAGAGACCCAGTACTTC. The encoded protein is CASSQVPRQETQYF.

This clonotype appeared a few times. The rearrangement uses TRBV29-1 and TRBJ2-1, with 7 bases lining up with TRBD2. Germline V gives CDR1 SQVTM, CDR2 ANQGSEA. The V and J ends lost 4 bases and 2 bases, in that order; junction bases with no gene match: 2. The CDR3 length is 13 residues. The CDR3 is CSVARETYNEQFF. DNA for the CDR3: TGCAGCGTTGCGCGGGAGACCTACAATGAGCAGTTCTTC.

This clonotype has only a few counts. The J gene is TRBJ2-3, the V gene TRBV20-1, with D perhaps TRBD1 (6 bases). V lost 6 bases to trimming and J lost 5 bases, with 12 bases between them. The CDR3 totals 12 residues. CDR1 is DFQATT and CDR2 is SNEGSKA in the germline V gene (reference sequence). The CDR3 coding sequence is TGCAGTGCCCACGAGGGGGAAGATACGCAGTATTTT. Translated: CSAHEGEDTQYF.

This clonotype has more than one count but fewer than ten. The chain carries TRBV28 and TRBJ2-5; maybe TRBD2 (6 bases). CDR1 and CDR2 from the germline V gene are MDHEN and SYDVKM. The germline V and J ends were trimmed by 6 bases and 4 bases, with 21 bases remaining between them. This CDR3 is built from 16 residues. In nucleotides, the CDR3 is TGTGCCAGCAGCCCACCGCGGGGCGGGATCGGAGAGACCCAGTACTTC. This gives the protein CASSPPRGGIGETQYF.

The rearrangement links TRBV6-1 to TRBJ2-2; 8 bases map to TRBD2. The J segment lost 2 bases and the V segment lost 7 bases, leaving 6 bases of the junction unmatched. Per germline, CDR1 MNHNS and CDR2 SASEGT. The CDR3 totals 15 residues. The DNA for the CDR3 is TGTGCCAGCAAAAGCGGGAGTTTAAACACCGGGGAGCTGTTTTTT. Its protein product is CASKSGSLNTGELFF.

The chain combines TRBV4-2 with TRBJ2-4; the D gene is possibly TRBD1 (5 bases). The CDR3 is 16 residues long. CDR1 LGHNA and CDR2 YNFKEQ come from the germline V gene. V was clipped by 0 bases and J by 3 bases, with 12 bases between them. This CDR3 is CASSQDPGSGKNIQYF. Written as DNA, the CDR3 is TGTGCCAGCAGCCAAGATCCAGGGTCGGGCAAAAACATTCAGTACTTC.

J is TRBJ2-7 and V is TRBV7-9; D may correspond to TRBD1 or TRBD2 (5 bases each). CDR1 SEHNR and CDR2 FQNEAQ come from the germline V gene (reference sequence). Trimming cost V 2 bases and J 2 bases, with 13 bases left between them. The CDR3 has 15 residues. CDR3 DNA: TGTGCCAGCAGCTTACACGGCCAGGGACCCTACGAGCAGTACTTC. Its translation is CASSLHGQGPYEQYF.

This rearrangement joins TRBV7-2 to TRBJ2-5; TRBD2 matches 10 bases. V gave up 5 bases and J gave up 7 bases; unmatched junction bases: 7. This CDR3 has 14 amino acids. Germline V CDR1 and CDR2: SGHTA, FQGNSA. The CDR3 sequence: CASSPLAGGTTQYF. The DNA of the CDR3 is TGTGCCAGCAGCCCCTTAGCGGGAGGAACGACCCAGTACTTC.

This clonotype was found a few times. The CDR3 DNA reads TGCGCCAGCAGGTCGGGACTAGCGGGAGTAATGTCCTACAATGAGCAGTTCTTC. Translated: CASRSGLAGVMSYNEQFF. V is TRBV5-1 and J is TRBJ2-1, with 14 bases matching TRBD2. The CDR3 is 18 residues long. Germline-derived CDR1 and CDR2 are SGHRS and YFSETQ. The V segment lost 5 bases and the J segment 1 base; nucleotides outside the gene matches: 8. Using reference TRBV5-1 and TRBJ2-1 for the parts outside the CDR3, the full variable domain is KAGVTQTPRYLIKTRGQQVTLSCSPISGHRSVSWYQQTPGQGLQFLFEYFSETQRNKGNFPGRFSGRQFSNSRSEMNVSTLELGDSALYLCASRSGLAGVMSYNEQFFGPGTRLTVL.

This clonotype was seen a few times. V gene TRBV6-2 or TRBV6-3 combines with J gene TRBJ1-1; D is unresolved. Germline V lookup: CDR1 MNHEY, CDR2 SVGEGT. Trimming pared 6 bases from V and 0 bases from J, leaving 11 bases between. The CDR3 totals 14 residues. CDR3 sequence: CASSPFPVNTEAFF. DNA of the CDR3: TGTGCCAGCAGCCCATTCCCAGTGAACACTGAAGCTTTCTTT.

This clonotype was seen a few times. The rearrangement uses TRBV6-1 and TRBJ1-1; 7 positions match TRBD1. Germline CDR1 is MNHNS and CDR2 is SASEGT. Trimming took 8 bases from V and 4 from J; bases not matched to a gene: 10. This CDR3 has 14 amino acids. The CDR3 here is CASVQGVSGTEAFF. DNA of the CDR3: TGTGCCAGCGTGCAGGGGGTGTCGGGCACTGAAGCTTTCTTT.

This clonotype was seen only once. The junction departs from the called germline gene at one end, perhaps through a read error. This chain uses TRBV20-1 with TRBJ1-4; D not resolved. The CDR3 length is 15 residues. Germline V gene data show CDR1 as DFQATT and CDR2 as SNEGSKA (reference sequence). The CDR3 DNA reads as TGCAGTGCCAGAGATGACACCTTCGGGGATGAAAAACTGTTTTTT. Translation: CSARDDTFGDEKLFF.

This clonotype has only a few counts. The genes are TRBV12-3 or TRBV12-4 and TRBJ1-1; D remains unclear. CDR3 length: 14 amino acids. Trimming took off 6 bases at V and 1 base at J, with 12 bases between the two ends. The CDR3 protein is CASRVTPANTEAFF. DNA of the CDR3: TGTGCCAGCAGAGTGACACCTGCGAACACTGAAGCTTTCTTT.

This chain uses TRBV29-1 with TRBJ1-5; TRBD1 might be the D (5 bases). The V end was cut by 6 bases, the J end by 7 bases, with 16 bases between. The germline V gene has CDR1 SQVTM and CDR2 ANQGSEA. There are 13 residues in the CDR3. This CDR3 reads CSVAGGTSQPQHF. Here the CDR3 DNA reads TGCAGCGTGGCGGGCGGGACTTCACAGCCCCAGCATTTT.

This chain joins TRBV20-1 and TRBJ2-1; TRBD2 matches at 8 bases. Trimming at V came to 2 bases and at J to 4 bases, leaving 7 bases not matched to a gene. The CDR3 spans 15 residues. The germline V gene encodes CDR1 DFQATT and CDR2 SNEGSKA (reference sequence). The CDR3: CSARTGTSQYNEQFF. The CDR3 DNA sequence: TGCAGTGCTAGAACCGGGACTAGTCAGTACAATGAGCAGTTCTTC.